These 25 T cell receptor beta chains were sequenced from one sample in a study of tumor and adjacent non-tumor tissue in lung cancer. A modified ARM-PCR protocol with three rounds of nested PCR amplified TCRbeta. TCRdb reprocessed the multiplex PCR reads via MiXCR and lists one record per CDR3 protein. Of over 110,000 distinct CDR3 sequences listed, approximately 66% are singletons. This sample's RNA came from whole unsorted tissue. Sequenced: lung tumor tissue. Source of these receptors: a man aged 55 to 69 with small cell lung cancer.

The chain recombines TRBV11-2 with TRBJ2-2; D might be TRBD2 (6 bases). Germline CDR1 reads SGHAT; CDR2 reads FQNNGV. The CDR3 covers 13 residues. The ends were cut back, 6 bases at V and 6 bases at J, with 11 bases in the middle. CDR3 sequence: CASRWDFAGELFF. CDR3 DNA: TGTGCCAGCAGATGGGACTTTGCCGGGGAGCTGTTTTTT.

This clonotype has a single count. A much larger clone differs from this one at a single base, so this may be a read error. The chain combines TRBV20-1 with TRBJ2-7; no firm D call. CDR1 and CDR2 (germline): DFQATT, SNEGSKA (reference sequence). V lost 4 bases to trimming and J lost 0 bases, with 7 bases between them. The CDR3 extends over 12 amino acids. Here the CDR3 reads CSAKRSSYEQYF. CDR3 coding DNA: TGCAGTGCTAAAAGGAGCTCCTACGAGCAGTACTTC.

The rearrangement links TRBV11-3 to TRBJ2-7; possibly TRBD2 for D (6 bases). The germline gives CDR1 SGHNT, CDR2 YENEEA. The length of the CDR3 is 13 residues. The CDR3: CTTQAGAGNEQYF. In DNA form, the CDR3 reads TGTACCACACAGGCGGGCGCGGGGAACGAGCAGTACTTC.

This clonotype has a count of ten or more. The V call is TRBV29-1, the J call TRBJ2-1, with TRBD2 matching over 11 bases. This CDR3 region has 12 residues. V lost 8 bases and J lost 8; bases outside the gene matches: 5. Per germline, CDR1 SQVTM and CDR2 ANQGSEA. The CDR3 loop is CSPWTSGHEQFF. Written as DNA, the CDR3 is TGCAGCCCCTGGACTAGCGGGCATGAGCAGTTCTTC.

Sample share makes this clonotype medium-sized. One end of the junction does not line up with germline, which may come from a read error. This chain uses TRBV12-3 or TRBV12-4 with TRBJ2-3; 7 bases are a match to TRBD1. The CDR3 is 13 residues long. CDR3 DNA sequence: TGTGCCAGCAGAGGGGGCGTCACATATACGCAGTATTTT. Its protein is CASRGGVTYTQYF.

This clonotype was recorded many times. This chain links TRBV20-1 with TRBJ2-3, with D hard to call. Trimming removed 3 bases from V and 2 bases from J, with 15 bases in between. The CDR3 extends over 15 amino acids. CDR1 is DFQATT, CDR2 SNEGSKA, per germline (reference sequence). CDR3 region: CSARMRSSITDTQYF. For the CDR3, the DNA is TGCAGTGCTAGGATGAGGAGTAGCATCACAGATACGCAGTATTTT.

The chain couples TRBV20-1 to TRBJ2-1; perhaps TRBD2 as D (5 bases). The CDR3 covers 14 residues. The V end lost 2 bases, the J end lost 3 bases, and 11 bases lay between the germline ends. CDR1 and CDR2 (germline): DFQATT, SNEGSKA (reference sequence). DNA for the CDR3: TGCAGTGCTAGATCCGGGAATAGCTACAATGAGCAGTTCTTC. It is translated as CSARSGNSYNEQFF.

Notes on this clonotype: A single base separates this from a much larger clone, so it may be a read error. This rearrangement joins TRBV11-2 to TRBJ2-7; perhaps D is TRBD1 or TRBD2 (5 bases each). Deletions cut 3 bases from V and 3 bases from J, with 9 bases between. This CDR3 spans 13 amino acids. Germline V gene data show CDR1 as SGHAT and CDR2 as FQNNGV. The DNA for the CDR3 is TGTGCCAGCAGCTTTCAGAGGGGCTACGAGCAGTACTTC. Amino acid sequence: CASSFQRGYEQYF.

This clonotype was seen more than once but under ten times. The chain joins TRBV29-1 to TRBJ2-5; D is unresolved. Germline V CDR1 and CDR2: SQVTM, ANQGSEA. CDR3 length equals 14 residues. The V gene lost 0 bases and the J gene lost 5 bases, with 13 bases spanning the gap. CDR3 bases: TGCAGCGTTGAAGAGACTGGCGTCGGGGAGACCCAGTACTTC. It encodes CSVEETGVGETQYF.

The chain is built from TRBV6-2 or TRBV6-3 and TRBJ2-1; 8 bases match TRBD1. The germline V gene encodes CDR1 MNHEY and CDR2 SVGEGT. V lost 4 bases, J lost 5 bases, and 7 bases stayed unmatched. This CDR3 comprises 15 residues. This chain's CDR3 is CASSFQGAFNNEQFF. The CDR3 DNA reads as TGTGCCAGCAGTTTTCAGGGGGCCTTTAACAATGAGCAGTTCTTC.

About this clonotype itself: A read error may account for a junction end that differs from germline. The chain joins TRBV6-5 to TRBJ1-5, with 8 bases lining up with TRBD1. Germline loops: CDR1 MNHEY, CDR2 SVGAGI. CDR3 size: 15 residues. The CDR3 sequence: CAISRTGRDHKPQHF. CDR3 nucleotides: TGTGCCATCAGTCGGACAGGGAGGGACCATAAGCCCCAGCATTTT.

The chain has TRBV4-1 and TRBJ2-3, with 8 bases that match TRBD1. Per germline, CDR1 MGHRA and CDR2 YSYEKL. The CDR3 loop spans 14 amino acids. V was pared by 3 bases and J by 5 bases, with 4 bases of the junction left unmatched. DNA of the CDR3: TGCGCCAGCAGCCATGGACAGGGACTAGATACGCAGTATTTT. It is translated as CASSHGQGLDTQYF.

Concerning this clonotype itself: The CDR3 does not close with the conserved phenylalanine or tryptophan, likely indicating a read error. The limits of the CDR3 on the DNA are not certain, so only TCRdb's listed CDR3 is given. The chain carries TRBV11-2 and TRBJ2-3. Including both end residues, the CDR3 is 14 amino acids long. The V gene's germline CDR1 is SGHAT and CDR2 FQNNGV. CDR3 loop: CTSSLAGETDTLYC.

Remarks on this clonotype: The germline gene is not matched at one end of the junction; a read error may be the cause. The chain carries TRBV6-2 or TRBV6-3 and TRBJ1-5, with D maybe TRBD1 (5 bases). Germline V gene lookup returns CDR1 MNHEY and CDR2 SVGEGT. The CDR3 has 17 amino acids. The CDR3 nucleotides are TGTGTCAGCAGTTCCCAATACCAGAGGGGCTCGGGTCAGCCCCAACATTTT. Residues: CVSSSQYQRGSGQPQHF.

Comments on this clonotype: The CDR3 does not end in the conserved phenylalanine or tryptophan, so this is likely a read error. DNA of the CDR3: TGCAGTACTAGTCCGGGACAGGGCTTGGGAATTGAGCAGTACTCC. Translation: CSTSPGQGLGIEQYS. The gene calls are TRBV20-1 and TRBJ2-7; 9 positions match TRBD1. Looked up from germline, CDR1 is DFQATT and CDR2 is SNEGSKA (reference sequence). The CDR3 sequence is 15 residues long.

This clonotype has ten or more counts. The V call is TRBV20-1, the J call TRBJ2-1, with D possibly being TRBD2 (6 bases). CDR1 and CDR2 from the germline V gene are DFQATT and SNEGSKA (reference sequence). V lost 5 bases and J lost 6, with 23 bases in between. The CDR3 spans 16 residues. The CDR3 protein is CSAGVLGRKDPNEQFF. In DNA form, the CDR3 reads TGCAGTGCTGGGGTTTTGGGGAGGAAGGACCCCAATGAGCAGTTCTTC.

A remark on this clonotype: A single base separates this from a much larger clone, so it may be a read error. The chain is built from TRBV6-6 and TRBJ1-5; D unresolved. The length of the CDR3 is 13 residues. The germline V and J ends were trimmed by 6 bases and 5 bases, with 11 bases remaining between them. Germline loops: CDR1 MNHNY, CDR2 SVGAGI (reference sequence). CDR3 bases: TGTGCCAGCAGAGCTGTCGGGGATCAGCCCCAGCATTTT. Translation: CASRAVGDQPQHF.

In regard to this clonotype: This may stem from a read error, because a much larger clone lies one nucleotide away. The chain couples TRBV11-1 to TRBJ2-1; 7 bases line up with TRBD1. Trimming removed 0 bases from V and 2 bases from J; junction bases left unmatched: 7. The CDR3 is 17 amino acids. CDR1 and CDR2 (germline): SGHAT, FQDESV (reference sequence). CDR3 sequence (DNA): TGTGCCAGCAGCTTAGCCCCGGGACAGTGGCCCTACAATGAGCAGTTCTTC. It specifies CASSLAPGQWPYNEQFF.

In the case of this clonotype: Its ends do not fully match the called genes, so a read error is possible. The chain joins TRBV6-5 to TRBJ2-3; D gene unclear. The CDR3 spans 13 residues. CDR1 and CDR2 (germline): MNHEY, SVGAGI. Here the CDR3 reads CASSYSLQDTQYF. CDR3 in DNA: TGCGCCAGCAGTTACTCACTACAAGATACGCAGTATTTT.

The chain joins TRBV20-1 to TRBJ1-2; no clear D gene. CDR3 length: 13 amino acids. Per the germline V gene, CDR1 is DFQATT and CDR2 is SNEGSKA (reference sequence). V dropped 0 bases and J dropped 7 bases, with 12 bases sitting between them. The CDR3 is CSARDPNKAGYTF. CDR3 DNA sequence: TGCAGTGCTAGAGATCCCAATAAGGCTGGCTACACCTTC.

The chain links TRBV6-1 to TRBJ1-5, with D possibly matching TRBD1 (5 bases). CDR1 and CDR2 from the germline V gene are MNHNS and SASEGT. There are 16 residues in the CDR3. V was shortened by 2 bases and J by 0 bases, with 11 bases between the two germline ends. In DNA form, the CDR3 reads TGTGCCAGCAGTGAACATGGGGGGACTAGCAATCAGCCCCAGCATTTT. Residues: CASSEHGGTSNQPQHF.

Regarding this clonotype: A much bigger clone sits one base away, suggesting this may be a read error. The CDR3 sequence is CASSSSTWGGQETQYF. The CDR3 bases are TGTGCCAGCAGCTCTTCGACCTGGGGGGGTCAAGAGACCCAGTACTTC. The chain employs TRBV5-5 and TRBJ2-5; TRBD2 matches at 7 bases. Germline-derived CDR1 and CDR2 are SGHKS and YYEKEE (reference sequence). V lost 3 bases, J lost 2 bases, and 10 bases stayed unmatched. The CDR3 length is 16 residues. Drawing the rest from reference TRBV5-5 and TRBJ2-5, the complete variable domain is DAGVTQSPTHLIKTRGQQVTLRCSPISGHKSVSWYQQVLGQGPQFIFQYYEKEERGRGNFPDRFSARQFPNYSSELNVNALLLGDSALYLCASSSSTWGGQETQYFGPGTRLLVL.

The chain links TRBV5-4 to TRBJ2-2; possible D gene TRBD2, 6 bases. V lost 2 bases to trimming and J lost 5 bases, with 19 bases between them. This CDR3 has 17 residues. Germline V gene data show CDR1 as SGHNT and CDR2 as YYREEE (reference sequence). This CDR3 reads CASSLRGARSGTGELFF. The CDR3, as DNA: TGTGCCAGCAGCTTACGCGGGGCTAGATCTGGAACCGGGGAGCTGTTTTTT. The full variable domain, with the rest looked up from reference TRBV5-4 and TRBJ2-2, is ETGVTQSPTHLIKTRGQQVTLRCSSQSGHNTVSWYQQALGQGPQFIFQYYREEENGRGNFPPRFSGLQFPNYSSELNVNALELDDSALYLCASSLRGARSGTGELFFGEGSRLTVL.

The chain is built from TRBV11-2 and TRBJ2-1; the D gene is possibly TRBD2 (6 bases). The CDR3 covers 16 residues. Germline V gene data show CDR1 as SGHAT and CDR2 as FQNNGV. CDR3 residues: CTTSLAAGTSYNEQFF. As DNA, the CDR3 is TGTACCACCAGCTTGGCGGCGGGGACCTCCTACAATGAGCAGTTCTTC. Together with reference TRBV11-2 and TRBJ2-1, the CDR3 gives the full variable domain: EAGVAQSPRYKIIEKRQSVAFWCNPISGHATLYWYQQILGQGPKLLIQFQNNGVVDDSQLPKDRFSAERLKGVDSTLKIQPAKLEDSAVYLCTTSLAAGTSYNEQFFGPGTRLTVL.

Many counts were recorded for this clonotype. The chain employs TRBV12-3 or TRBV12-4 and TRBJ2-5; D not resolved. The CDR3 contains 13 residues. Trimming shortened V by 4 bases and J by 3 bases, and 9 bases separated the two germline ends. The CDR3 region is CASSWGPKETQYF. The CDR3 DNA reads TGTGCCAGCAGTTGGGGTCCCAAAGAGACCCAGTACTTC.